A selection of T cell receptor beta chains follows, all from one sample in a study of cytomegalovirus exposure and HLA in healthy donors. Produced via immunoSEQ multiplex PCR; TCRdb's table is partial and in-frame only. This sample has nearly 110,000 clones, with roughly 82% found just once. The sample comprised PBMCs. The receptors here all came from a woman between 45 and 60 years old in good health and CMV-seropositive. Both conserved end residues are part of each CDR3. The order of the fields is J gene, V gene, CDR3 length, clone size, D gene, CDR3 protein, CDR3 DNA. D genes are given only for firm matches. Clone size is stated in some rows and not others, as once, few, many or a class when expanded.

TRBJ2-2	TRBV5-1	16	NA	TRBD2	CASSLMPGLAAGELFF	TGCGCCAGCAGCTTGATGCCGGGACTAGCGGCCGGGGAGCTGTTTTTT
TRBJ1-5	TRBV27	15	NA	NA	CASSFGRGGNQPQHF	TGTGCCAGCAGTTTTGGGAGGGGGGGGAATCAGCCCCAGCATTTT
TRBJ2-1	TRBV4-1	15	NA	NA	CASSHVGSSYNEQFF	TGCGCCAGCAGCCATGTCGGGAGCTCCTACAATGAGCAGTTCTTC
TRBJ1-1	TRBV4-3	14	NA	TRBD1	CASSQDDRGLQAFF	TGCGCCAGCAGCCAAGATGACAGGGGGTTACAAGCTTTCTTT
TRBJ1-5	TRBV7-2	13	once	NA	CASSQQVHQPQHF	TGTGCCAGCAGCCAACAGGTTCATCAGCCCCAGCATTTT
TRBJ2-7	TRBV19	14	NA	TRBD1	CASSIQGDPYEQYF	TGTGCCAGTAGTATACAGGGGGACCCTTACGAGCAGTACTTC
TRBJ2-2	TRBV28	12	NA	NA	CASTLGTGELFF	TGTGCCAGCACCCTAGGCACCGGGGAGCTGTTTTTT
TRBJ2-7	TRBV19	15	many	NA	CASSARTASSYEQYF	TGTGCCAGTAGTGCACGGACAGCCAGCTCCTACGAGCAGTACTTC
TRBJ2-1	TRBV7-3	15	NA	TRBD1	CASRKDRGSYNEQFF	TGTGCCAGCAGAAAGGACAGGGGCTCCTACAATGAGCAGTTCTTC
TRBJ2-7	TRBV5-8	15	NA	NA	CASSFLSLRAYEQYF	TGTGCCAGCAGCTTTTTGAGCTTACGGGCCTACGAGCAGTACTTC
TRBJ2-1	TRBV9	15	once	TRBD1	CASSVADRGFDEQFF	TGTGCCAGCAGCGTAGCGGACAGGGGATTCGATGAGCAGTTCTTC
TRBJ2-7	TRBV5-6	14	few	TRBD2	CASSPPGGDYEQYF	TGTGCCAGCAGCCCCCCGGGGGGAGACTACGAGCAGTACTTC
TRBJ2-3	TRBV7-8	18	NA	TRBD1	CASSQLLGTGVTTDTQYF	TGTGCCAGCAGCCAGCTTTTGGGGACAGGGGTTACGACAGATACGCAGTATTTT
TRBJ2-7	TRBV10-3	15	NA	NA	CAISESAGEGVEQYF	TGTGCCATCAGTGAGTCGGCAGGGGAAGGGGTAGAGCAGTACTTC
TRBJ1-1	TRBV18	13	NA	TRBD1	CASSGQANTEAFF	TGTGCCAGCTCGGGACAGGCTAACACTGAAGCTTTCTTT
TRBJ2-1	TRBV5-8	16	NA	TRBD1	CASGRPRGSTYNEQFF	TGTGCCAGCGGCCGGCCCAGGGGGTCCACCTACAATGAGCAGTTCTTC
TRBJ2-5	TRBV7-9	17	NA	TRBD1	CASSLGVLGQGEETQYF	TGTGCCAGCAGCTTAGGTGTCCTCGGACAGGGGGAAGAGACCCAGTACTTC
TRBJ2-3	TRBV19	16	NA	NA	CASSILFSGSTDTQYF	TGTGCCAGTAGTATTCTTTTTAGCGGTAGCACAGATACGCAGTATTTT
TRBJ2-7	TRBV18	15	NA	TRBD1	CASSPPNRGAYEQYF	TGTGCCAGCTCACCACCGAACAGGGGAGCCTACGAGCAGTACTTC
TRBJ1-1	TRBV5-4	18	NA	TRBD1	CASSHPRSGGVGSTEAFF	TGCGCCAGCAGCCACCCCCGGTCAGGGGGCGTCGGGAGCACTGAAGCTTTCTTT
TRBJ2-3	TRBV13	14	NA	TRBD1	CASSSQGGTDTQYF	TGTGCCAGCAGCTCACAGGGGGGAACAGATACGCAGTATTTT
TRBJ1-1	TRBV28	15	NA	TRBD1	CASREDREDYTEAFF	TGTGCCAGCAGGGAAGACAGGGAAGATTACACTGAAGCTTTCTTT